The 27 T cell receptor beta chains below all came from one sample that was sequenced in a study of early T cells in non-severe SARS-CoV-2 infection. TCRdb analysed the 5' RACE reads with MiXCR anew, one entry per CDR3 protein. Among tens of thousands of distinct CDR3 sequences listed, roughly 12% were seen once. Material for sequencing was whole blood. The source is an adult who was a healthcare worker with PCR-confirmed SARS-CoV-2 infection or an uninfected control (not recorded which).

This chain connects TRBV10-3 to TRBJ2-5, with a tentative D call TRBD1 (6 bases). The CDR3 is made up of 12 amino acids. Between the trimmed V and J ends, which lost 10 bases and 3 bases, there was a span of 12 bases. CDR1 is ENHRY, CDR2 SYGVKD, per germline. The CDR3 region is CATSDSKETQYF. CDR3 nucleotides: TGTGCCACTTCGGACAGCAAAGAGACCCAGTACTTC.

This clonotype was seen more than once but under ten times. The chain combines TRBV7-8 with TRBJ1-2, with a possible D match to TRBD1 (5 bases). Germline V lookup: CDR1 SGHVS, CDR2 FQNEAQ. V was shortened by 0 bases and J by 8 bases, with 10 bases between the two germline ends. The CDR3 totals 13 residues. The CDR3 protein is CASSLARGSGYTF. CDR3 bases: TGTGCCAGCAGCTTAGCAAGGGGAAGCGGCTACACCTTC.

The J gene is TRBJ2-7, the V gene TRBV29-1, with D unresolved. The germline V gene has CDR1 SQVTM and CDR2 ANQGSEA. V dropped 7 bases and J dropped 3 bases, with 16 bases sitting between them. CDR3 length: 13 amino acids. The CDR3, as DNA: TGCAGCGCCCGAATTGATGGGGACTACGAGCAGTACTTC. Amino acid sequence: CSARIDGDYEQYF.

This clonotype was counted many times. V gene TRBV20-1 combines with J gene TRBJ2-1; 12 bases are shared with TRBD2. J gave up 10 bases and V 1 base, and 11 bases lay outside the gene matches. CDR1 and CDR2 from the germline V gene are DFQATT and SNEGSKA (reference sequence). This CDR3 spans 16 amino acids. The CDR3 coding sequence is TGCAGTGCTAGAGCTGGAGGACTAGCGGGGACTACAGAGCAGTTCTTC. It codes for CSARAGGLAGTTEQFF.

This clonotype has just a few counts. The gene calls are TRBV5-1 and TRBJ2-5; 10 bases align to TRBD2. From germline, CDR1 is SGHRS and CDR2 YFSETQ. V was pared by 4 bases and J by 3 bases, with 3 bases of the junction left unmatched. The CDR3 runs to 14 residues. The chain's CDR3 is CASSTAGGEETQYF. The CDR3 DNA sequence: TGCGCCAGCAGCACAGCGGGAGGGGAAGAGACCCAGTACTTC.

This chain connects TRBV11-2 to TRBJ2-5; 7 bases fit TRBD1. Trimming removed 5 bases from V and 4 bases from J; junction bases left unmatched: 4. Germline values: CDR1 SGHAT, CDR2 FQNNGV. CDR3 size: 13 residues. CDR3 coding DNA: TGTGCCAGCAGCACCCGGGACAGAGAGACCCAGTACTTC. This sequence encodes CASSTRDRETQYF.

In its sample, this clonotype was seen many times. The chain has TRBV5-1 and TRBJ2-5; 8 nucleotides line up with TRBD2. The J segment lost 3 bases and the V segment lost 3 bases, leaving 7 bases of the junction unmatched. The CDR3 has 15 residues. CDR1 SGHRS and CDR2 YFSETQ come from the germline V gene. The CDR3 region has the DNA TGCGCCAGCAGCTCCGGGACTAGGGCCGAAGAGACCCAGTACTTC. Protein sequence: CASSSGTRAEETQYF.

This clonotype was detected only a few times. The V call is TRBV7-9, the J call TRBJ2-6, with TRBD1 identical over 8 bases. Germline lookup yields CDR1 SEHNR and CDR2 FQNEAQ (reference sequence). V shed 5 bases and J 4 bases; nucleotides not matched to a gene: 4. This CDR3 contains 15 residues. The CDR3 reads CASSIQGEGANVLTF. The CDR3 nucleotides are TGTGCCAGCAGCATACAGGGGGAAGGGGCCAACGTCCTGACTTTC.

This chain joins TRBV5-6 and TRBJ2-3; 8 bases line up with TRBD1. The CDR3 consists of 15 residues. The V and J ends lost 2 bases and 6 bases, in that order; junction bases with no gene match: 8. The germline V gene encodes CDR1 SGHDT and CDR2 YYEEEE. The CDR3 loop reads CASSFRQGNGDTQYF. CDR3 nucleotides: TGTGCCAGCAGCTTTCGACAGGGGAATGGGGATACGCAGTATTTT.

The chain uses TRBV4-1 and TRBJ2-3, with 16 bases lining up with TRBD2. Germline lookup yields CDR1 MGHRA and CDR2 YSYEKL. This CDR3 contains 19 residues. The V and J ends lost 3 bases and 5 bases, in that order; junction bases with no gene match: 11. As DNA, the CDR3 is TGCGCCAGCAGCCACCCGGGACTAGCGGGAGGGCATGGAGTAGATACGCAGTATTTT. Its protein product is CASSHPGLAGGHGVDTQYF.

The J gene is TRBJ1-1, the V gene TRBV29-1, with D possibly being TRBD1 (6 bases). The CDR3 spans 13 residues. CDR1 and CDR2 from the germline V gene are SQVTM and ANQGSEA. With 0 bases removed from V and 11 bases from J, the gap between germline ends came to 16 bases. The CDR3 spells CSVEDLQGHGAFF. The CDR3 nucleotides are TGCAGCGTTGAAGACCTACAGGGCCATGGGGCTTTCTTT.

The chain uses TRBV7-6 and TRBJ2-3, with 7 nucleotides matching TRBD2. In germline, CDR1 is SGHVS, CDR2 FNYEAQ. After removal of 4 bases from V and 0 bases from J, the junction contained 7 bases not matched to a gene. The CDR3 length is 16 residues. This CDR3 is CASSWGGSRSTDTQYF. As DNA, the CDR3 is TGTGCCAGCAGCTGGGGGGGTAGCAGAAGCACAGATACGCAGTATTTT.

This clonotype has more than one count but fewer than ten. V is TRBV11-2 and J is TRBJ2-1, with D perhaps TRBD2 (6 bases). The CDR3 spans 16 residues. The V gene lost 1 base and the J gene lost 5 bases, with 15 bases spanning the gap. CDR1 is SGHAT, CDR2 FQNNGV, per germline. DNA of the CDR3: TGTGCCAGCAGCTTAGTCAGAGCGGGCGGGCACAATGAGCAGTTCTTC. It specifies CASSLVRAGGHNEQFF.

This clonotype has a handful of counts. The chain carries TRBV14 and TRBJ2-3; 14 bases are a match to TRBD2. Germline V gene data show CDR1 as SGHDN and CDR2 as FVKESK. J lost 7 bases, V lost 3 bases, and 9 bases had no gene match. This CDR3 is built from 17 residues. CDR3 sequence reads: CASSHLPGLAGEHTQYF. CDR3 DNA sequence: TGTGCCAGCAGCCACCTCCCGGGACTAGCGGGGGAGCATACGCAGTATTTT.

The table lists this clonotype with many counts. The gene calls are TRBV7-9 and TRBJ2-6; 10 bases fit TRBD1. Germline loops: CDR1 SEHNR, CDR2 FQNEAQ (reference sequence). The J segment lost 0 bases and the V segment lost 4 bases, leaving 9 bases of the junction unmatched. CDR3 length: 19 amino acids. The CDR3 here is CASSSYGTGATSGANVLTF. The CDR3 DNA is TGTGCCAGCAGCTCGTATGGGACAGGGGCTACCTCTGGGGCCAACGTCCTGACTTTC.

The chain carries TRBV7-2 and TRBJ1-6; D gene ambiguous. V was trimmed by 5 bases and J by 4 bases, leaving 3 bases between them. There are 12 residues in the CDR3. CDR1 is SGHTA and CDR2 is FQGNSA in the germline V gene. CDR3 sequence: CASSQYNSPLHF. As DNA, the CDR3 is TGTGCCAGCAGCCAGTATAATTCACCCCTCCACTTT.

This chain joins TRBV5-6 and TRBJ2-5; 10 bases are a match to TRBD2. V lost 0 bases and J lost 3; bases outside the gene matches: 8. This CDR3 has 17 residues. Germline lookup yields CDR1 SGHDT and CDR2 YYEEEE. The CDR3 reads CASSLALAGLDEETQYF. The CDR3 DNA reads TGTGCCAGCAGCTTGGCACTAGCGGGACTGGACGAAGAGACCCAGTACTTC. The whole variable domain, remainder taken from reference TRBV5-6 and TRBJ2-5, is DAGVTQSPTHLIKTRGQQVTLRCSPKSGHDTVSWYQQALGQGPQFIFQYYEEEERQRGNFPDRFSGHQFPNYSSELNVNALLLGDSALYLCASSLALAGLDEETQYFGPGTRLLVL.

This clonotype appeared many times. This chain links TRBV12-3 or TRBV12-4 with TRBJ2-3, with 7 bases identical to TRBD2. The CDR3 is 14 amino acids. V shed 7 bases, J shed 9 bases, and the junction held 13 bases outside the gene matches. The CDR3 here is CASNVLAGDETQYF. In nucleotides, the CDR3 is TGTGCCAGCAACGTACTCGCGGGGGACGAAACGCAGTATTTT.

The sample holds many counts of this clonotype. The rearrangement links TRBV9 to TRBJ1-5, with a weak D call TRBD1 (5 bases). This CDR3 contains 14 residues. The germline V gene has CDR1 SGDLS and CDR2 YYNGEE. The V end was cut by 8 bases, the J end by 6 bases, with 18 bases between. As DNA, the CDR3 is TGTGCCAGTGCCCAGGGCGAAGACAGTCAGCCCCAGCATTTT. Its translation is CASAQGEDSQPQHF. The full variable domain, rest sourced from reference TRBV9 and TRBJ1-5, is DSGVTQTPKHLITATGQRVTLRCSPRSGDLSVYWYQQSLDQGLQFLIQYYNGEERAKGNILERFSAQQFPDLHSELNLSSLELGDSALYFCASAQGEDSQPQHFGDGTRLSIL.

This clonotype was recorded many times. The chain has TRBV20-1 and TRBJ1-6; TRBD1 might be the D (6 bases). The germline V gene encodes CDR1 DFQATT and CDR2 SNEGSKA (reference sequence). The length of the CDR3 is 14 residues. The V and J ends lost 6 bases and 7 bases respectively, with 16 bases between them. The CDR3 DNA reads TGCAGTGCCACGACAGGCGGGCGAAATTCACCCCTCCACTTT. Residues: CSATTGGRNSPLHF.

The chain joins TRBV9 to TRBJ1-1; TRBD1 aligns across 7 bases. V lost 0 bases to trimming and J lost 4 bases; unmatched junction nucleotides: 6. CDR1 and CDR2 (germline): SGDLS, YYNGEE. The CDR3 length is 15 residues. The CDR3 loop reads CASSVVKGAGTEAFF. The CDR3 bases are TGTGCCAGCAGCGTAGTCAAGGGGGCAGGCACTGAAGCTTTCTTT.

This clonotype has a handful of counts. The CDR3 bases are TGTGCCAGCAGTTCCCTACAGGGGGTCACGGATTCACCCCTCCACTTT. Translation: CASSSLQGVTDSPLHF. This chain links TRBV27 with TRBJ1-6, with TRBD1 matching over 8 bases. CDR3 length: 16 amino acids. V dropped 4 bases and J dropped 8; count of bases not matched to a gene: 10. Germline-derived CDR1 and CDR2 are MNHEY and SMNVEV (reference sequence).

The table lists this clonotype with a few counts. The genes are TRBV7-8 and TRBJ1-2, with TRBD1 matching 8 bases. This CDR3 contains 14 residues. Germline CDR1 is SGHVS and CDR2 is FQNEAQ. The trim removed 5 bases at V and 4 bases at J, leaving 6 bases unmatched. CDR3 sequence reads: CASSRTQGAYGYTF. DNA of the CDR3: TGTGCCAGCAGCAGAACCCAGGGGGCCTATGGCTACACCTTC.

In its sample, this clonotype was seen many times. J is TRBJ2-2 and V is TRBV20-1, with 7 bases lining up with TRBD2. This CDR3 is 16 amino acids long. Trimming took 0 bases from V and 3 from J; bases not matched to a gene: 7. The germline gives CDR1 DFQATT, CDR2 SNEGSKA (reference sequence). CDR3 sequence reads: CSARDRLADYTGELFF. CDR3 nucleotide sequence: TGCAGTGCTAGAGATCGTCTAGCGGACTACACCGGGGAGCTGTTTTTT.

The V and J genes are TRBV3-1 and TRBJ2-7; D ambiguous. CDR1 is LGHDT and CDR2 is YNNKEL in the germline V gene (reference sequence). Trimming took 3 bases from V and 2 from J, leaving 5 bases between them. The CDR3 runs 12 residues. For the CDR3, the DNA is TGTGCCAGCAGCCAGAGGCCCTACGAGCAGTACTTC. It codes for CASSQRPYEQYF.

This clonotype was found a few times. This chain joins TRBV5-6 and TRBJ1-4; tentatively, D is TRBD1 (5 bases). The CDR3 spans 16 residues. V was pared by 4 bases and J by 6 bases, with 19 bases between. The germline V gene has CDR1 SGHDT and CDR2 YYEEEE. The CDR3 reads CASSIGRRRGDEKLFF. Written as DNA, the CDR3 is TGTGCCAGCAGCATTGGACGCCGGAGGGGCGATGAAAAACTGTTTTTT.

This clonotype showed up many times. This sequence joins TRBV27 and TRBJ2-1, with D perhaps given as TRBD1 or TRBD2 (6 bases each). Trimming took 5 bases from V and 3 from J, leaving 11 bases between them. The CDR3 contains 14 residues. The germline V gene has CDR1 MNHEY and CDR2 SMNVEV (reference sequence). CDR3 loop: CASSLGGFYNEQFF. The DNA of the CDR3 is TGTGCCAGCAGTCTAGGGGGGTTCTACAATGAGCAGTTCTTC.